What follows are 30 T cell receptor beta chains derived from one specimen sequenced in a study of blood T cell repertoires in COVID-19 (dated by TCRdb to 2018 to 2021). Libraries were constructed by the immunoSEQ multiplex PCR assay. TCRdb's version of the immuneACCESS table is confined to in-frame rearrangements and falls short of the full clone set. An unresolved V gene accounts for under half of the shortfall where checked; the remainder is of unknown origin. The sample table lists over 300,000 clones, about 90% of them with a count of one. The ten biggest clones cover 1% to 1.5% of the sample. The specimen was peripheral blood. The receptors here all came from a man aged 35-49 years with acute or convalescent COVID-19.

V is TRBV28 and J is TRBJ2-2; D gene ambiguous. Trimming shortened V by 6 bases and J by 2 bases, and 7 bases separated the two germline ends. The germline CDR1 and CDR2 sequences are MDHEN and SYDVKM. The CDR3 consists of 13 residues. The CDR3 sequence: CASSRLNTGELFF. The CDR3 nucleotides are TGTGCCAGCAGCCGCCTAAACACCGGGGAGCTGTTTTTT.

The rearrangement links TRBV7-6 to TRBJ2-2; weak D call: TRBD1 (6 bases). The germline gives CDR1 SGHVS, CDR2 FNYEAQ. The V gene lost 2 bases and the J gene lost 7 bases, with 14 bases spanning the gap. The CDR3 loop spans 15 amino acids. CDR3 region: CASSLYGGHGGELFF. CDR3 in DNA: TGTGCCAGCAGCTTATATGGGGGACATGGCGGGGAGCTGTTTTTT.

The V gene is TRBV19, the J gene TRBJ2-3, with D uncertain. Germline V gives CDR1 LNHDA, CDR2 SQIVND (reference sequence). The CDR3 runs to 14 residues. Trimming cost V 0 bases and J 0 bases, with 4 bases left between them. CDR3 nucleotide sequence: TGTGCCAGTAGTATAGACAGGAGCACAGATACGCAGTATTTT. It translates to CASSIDRSTDTQYF.

The V call is TRBV5-4, the J call TRBJ1-6; D may be TRBD1 (5 bases). The CDR3 loop spans 16 amino acids. V was pared by 3 bases and J by 8 bases, with 18 bases between. CDR1 and CDR2 (germline): SGHNT, YYREEE (reference sequence). DNA of the CDR3: TGTGCCAGCAGCTCTGCGGCAAGCGGGACCGATTCACCCCTCCACTTT. It is translated as CASSSAASGTDSPLHF.

The rearrangement uses TRBV7-9 and TRBJ1-1, with D possibly being TRBD1 (5 bases). V lost 3 bases to trimming and J lost 5 bases, with 10 bases between them. The germline V gene encodes CDR1 SEHNR and CDR2 FQNEAQ (reference sequence). This CDR3 is built from 13 residues. The CDR3 nucleotides read TGTGCCAGCAGCTTGGGGGGACGGACTGAAGCTTTCTTT. Amino acids: CASSLGGRTEAFF.

V usage is TRBV30 and J usage is TRBJ1-2, with D possibly being TRBD1 (5 bases). Germline V gene lookup returns CDR1 GTSNPN and CDR2 SVGIG (reference sequence). This CDR3 spans 18 amino acids. V was pared by 2 bases and J by 5 bases, with 27 bases between. The CDR3 sequence: CAWSNTPPGGAVPYGYTF. Here the CDR3 DNA reads TGTGCCTGGAGTAACACCCCTCCGGGAGGGGCCGTCCCTTATGGCTACACCTTC.

CDR3 region: CAWSVLDRGQETQYF. For the CDR3, the DNA is TGTGCCTGGAGCGTACTCGACAGGGGACAAGAGACCCAGTACTTC. V is TRBV30 and J is TRBJ2-5; 8 positions match TRBD1. V shed 3 bases and J 2 bases; nucleotides not matched to a gene: 8. This CDR3 is built from 15 residues. Germline CDR1 and CDR2: GTSNPN and SVGIG (reference sequence). Using reference TRBV30 and TRBJ2-5 for the parts outside the CDR3, the full variable domain is SQTIHQWPATLVQPVGSPLSLECTVEGTSNPNLYWYRQAAGRGLQLLFYSVGIGQISSEVPQNLSASRPQDRQFILSSKKLLLSDSGFYLCAWSVLDRGQETQYFGPGTRLLVL.

Regarding this clone: Other nucleotide sequences in the sample specify the same CDR3. This chain uses TRBV27 with TRBJ2-5, with 8 nucleotides matching TRBD2. The CDR3 extends over 15 amino acids. After removal of 5 bases from V and 2 bases from J, the junction contained 7 bases not matched to a gene. Per the germline V gene, CDR1 is MNHEY and CDR2 is SMNVEV (reference sequence). CDR3 in amino acids: CASSPGLAAQETQYF. CDR3 sequence (DNA): TGTGCCAGCAGTCCAGGACTAGCAGCTCAAGAGACCCAGTACTTC.

This clone was seen a handful of times. The gene calls are TRBV29-1 and TRBJ1-5, with 11 positions matching TRBD1. Germline CDR1 is SQVTM and CDR2 is ANQGSEA. V was clipped by 4 bases and J by 6 bases; unmatched bases: 2. The CDR3 has 13 amino acids. CDR3 nucleotide sequence: TGCAGCGTTGGGGACAGGGGGTTTCAGCCCCAGCATTTT. Translation gives CSVGDRGFQPQHF.

The rearrangement joins TRBV5-4 to TRBJ1-1; D is ambiguous. The CDR3 runs to 14 residues. The V end lost 5 bases, the J end lost 7 bases, and 18 bases lay between the germline ends. The germline CDR1 and CDR2 sequences are SGHNT and YYREEE (reference sequence). CDR3 residues: CASSSPGLPGEAFF. DNA for the CDR3: TGTGCCAGCAGTTCGCCAGGACTCCCGGGTGAAGCTTTCTTT.

The chain couples TRBV5-1 to TRBJ2-7; D is ambiguous. Trimming pared 2 bases from V and 2 bases from J, leaving 11 bases between. CDR1 and CDR2 (germline): SGHRS, YFSETQ. The CDR3 loop spans 14 amino acids. CDR3 amino acids: CASSLTTTAYEQYF. The CDR3 nucleotides read TGCGCCAGCAGCTTAACGACCACAGCCTACGAGCAGTACTTC.

Notes on this clone: Other nucleotide sequences in the sample specify the same CDR3. The CDR3 DNA reads TGTGCCAGCAGCTTAAGCGGCAATCAGCCCCAGCATTTT. This gives the protein CASSLSGNQPQHF. The V gene is TRBV12-3 or TRBV12-4, the J gene TRBJ1-5; D uncertain. V lost 6 bases to trimming and J lost 2 bases, with 8 bases between them. CDR3 length equals 13 residues.

With regard to this clone: The same CDR3 is also encoded by other DNA sequences in this sample. The chain combines TRBV3-1 (or the pseudogene TRBV3-2) with TRBJ1-2, with 9 bases identical to TRBD1. J gave up 5 bases and V 1 base, and 2 bases lay outside the gene matches. The CDR3 has 14 amino acids. Germline V CDR1 and CDR2: LGHDT, YNNKEL (reference sequence). The CDR3 DNA reads TGTGCCAGCAGCCAAGGACAGGGGGGGTATGGCTACACCTTC. It is translated as CASSQGQGGYGYTF.

The chain recombines TRBV28 with TRBJ1-3; D is undetermined. V was cut by 5 bases and J by 0 bases, with 11 bases left in between. Germline values: CDR1 MDHEN, CDR2 SYDVKM. The CDR3 contains 15 residues. CDR3 DNA: TGTGCCAGCAGTCCCGGCGGGATCTCTGGAAACACCATATATTTT. As protein: CASSPGGISGNTIYF.

The rearrangement joins TRBV4-2 to TRBJ2-3; 8 bases line up with TRBD2. CDR3 length equals 19 residues. The germline CDR1 and CDR2 sequences are LGHNA and YNFKEQ. V lost 1 base and J lost 5; bases outside the gene matches: 17. The DNA for the CDR3 is TGTGCCAGCAGCCAAGGTGGGGGTGGACCGGGACTAGGTATAGATACGCAGTATTTT. Its protein is CASSQGGGGPGLGIDTQYF.

V usage is TRBV5-5 and J usage is TRBJ2-6; 7 nucleotides agree with TRBD1. Germline V gene sequence: CDR1 SGHKS, CDR2 YYEKEE (reference sequence). After removal of 2 bases from V and 0 bases from J, the junction contained 2 bases not matched to a gene. The CDR3 length is 16 residues. CDR3: CASSLGQDSGANVLTF. CDR3 nucleotides: TGTGCCAGCAGCTTAGGACAGGACTCTGGGGCCAACGTCCTGACTTTC.

With regard to this clone: The same CDR3 also results from other DNA sequences found in this sample. The rearrangement links TRBV7-3 to TRBJ2-3, with 7 bases fitting TRBD2. The junction had 8 bases not matched to a gene; V was cut back by 5 bases and J by 3 bases. This CDR3 region has 15 residues. Per the germline V gene, CDR1 is SGHTA and CDR2 is FQGTGA. The CDR3 bases are TGTGCCAGCAGCCTCGTCGGGGGGTCAACAGATACGCAGTATTTT. Its translation is CASSLVGGSTDTQYF.

This clone was found once. This rearrangement joins TRBV19 to TRBJ1-4, with 8 positions matching TRBD1. Germline CDR1 reads LNHDA; CDR2 reads SQIVND (reference sequence). The CDR3 extends over 17 amino acids. After removal of 5 bases from V and 3 bases from J, the junction contained 11 bases not matched to a gene. CDR3 DNA sequence: TGTGCCAGTAGTTTCAGGGGGCGCGATGCCCCTAATGAAAAACTGTTTTTT. It is translated as CASSFRGRDAPNEKLFF.

The genes are TRBV6-5 and TRBJ2-3, with 10 bases identical to TRBD1. This CDR3 has 15 residues. Trimming removed 6 bases from V and 4 bases from J; junction bases left unmatched: 7. The germline CDR1 and CDR2 sequences are MNHEY and SVGAGI. Here the CDR3 reads CASSDATGGADTQYF. The CDR3 bases are TGTGCCAGCAGCGATGCGACAGGGGGCGCAGATACGCAGTATTTT.

This clone was counted only a few times. The chain recombines TRBV3-1 (or the pseudogene TRBV3-2) with TRBJ1-5, with D possibly TRBD1 on 6 matching bases. The CDR3 contains 15 residues. Germline V CDR1 and CDR2: LGHDT, YNNKEL (reference sequence). V shed 3 bases and J shed 4 bases, with 13 bases lying between them. The chain's CDR3 is CASSQATGNNQPQHF. The CDR3 coding sequence is TGTGCCAGCAGCCAGGCAACAGGGAATAATCAGCCCCAGCATTTT.

In its sample, this clone was seen once. The DNA for the CDR3 is TGCGCCAGCAGCTCGGACAGGGAGGTCACTGAAGCTTTCTTT. Translating gives CASSSDREVTEAFF. The V gene is TRBV5-1, the J gene TRBJ1-1; 8 positions agree with TRBD1. With V trimmed by 3 bases and J by 4 bases, 5 bases remained unmatched. Germline lookup yields CDR1 SGHRS and CDR2 YFSETQ. CDR3 length: 14 residues.

The genes are TRBV4-2 and TRBJ2-7, with 8 bases identical to TRBD1. The J segment lost 4 bases and the V segment lost 0 bases, leaving 5 bases of the junction unmatched. The V gene's germline CDR1 is LGHNA and CDR2 YNFKEQ. The CDR3 runs to 15 residues. In DNA form, the CDR3 reads TGTGCCAGCAGCCAAGATACCCGGACAGGGTACGAGCAGTACTTC. Translation: CASSQDTRTGYEQYF.

The V gene is TRBV5-1, the J gene TRBJ2-7; 8 positions match TRBD1. With V trimmed by 3 bases and J by 1 base, 15 bases remained unmatched. The germline V gene encodes CDR1 SGHRS and CDR2 YFSETQ. This CDR3 contains 18 residues. The CDR3 protein is CASSSKLRDRGLSYEQYF. CDR3 in DNA: TGCGCCAGCAGCTCGAAATTACGAGACAGGGGCCTATCCTACGAGCAGTACTTC.

This clone was seen only once. J is TRBJ1-6 and V is TRBV4-1; maybe TRBD1 (6 bases). This CDR3 contains 17 residues. Germline V gene data show CDR1 as MGHRA and CDR2 as YSYEKL. V was shortened by 1 base and J by 4 bases, with 14 bases between the two germline ends. The CDR3 bases are TGCGCCAGCAGCCAAGGCCAAGGGGGGGGGTATAATTCACCCCTCCACTTT. This encodes CASSQGQGGGYNSPLHF.

The CDR3 nucleotides are TGCGCCAGCAGCCAAGGACAGGGGACTAACTATGGCTACACCTTC. This encodes CASSQGQGTNYGYTF. The chain combines TRBV4-1 with TRBJ1-2; TRBD1 aligns across 8 bases. Germline loops: CDR1 MGHRA, CDR2 YSYEKL. The CDR3 runs 15 residues. The V and J ends lost 1 base and 0 bases, in that order; junction bases with no gene match: 1.

The chain employs TRBV19 and TRBJ2-5, with D perhaps TRBD1 (6 bases). The CDR3 totals 14 residues. Trimming removed 3 bases at V and 2 bases at J, with 10 bases between. From germline, CDR1 is LNHDA and CDR2 SQIVND (reference sequence). The CDR3 region is CASSISDSQETQYF. CDR3 in DNA: TGTGCCAGTAGTATCTCGGACAGTCAAGAGACCCAGTACTTC.

The gene calls are TRBV5-5 and TRBJ2-2; no clear D gene. Trimming stripped 5 bases from V and 1 base from J, with 9 bases between. The CDR3 has 14 amino acids. Per germline, CDR1 SGHKS and CDR2 YYEKEE (reference sequence). The CDR3 sequence: CASSYPGNTGELFF. CDR3 DNA: TGTGCCAGCAGTTATCCCGGGAACACCGGGGAGCTGTTTTTT.

V usage is TRBV5-1 and J usage is TRBJ2-1; 11 positions match TRBD2. The CDR3 is 15 residues long. The ends lost 1 base at V and 9 bases at J; junction bases unmatched: 6. The V gene's germline CDR1 is SGHRS and CDR2 YFSETQ. The CDR3 DNA follows: TGCGCCAGCAGCTTGTTACTAGCGGGAGAGGTTGAGCAGTTCTTC. Translation gives CASSLLLAGEVEQFF.

The chain uses TRBV19 and TRBJ1-5; 7 bases match TRBD1. V dropped 3 bases and J dropped 0; count of bases not matched to a gene: 8. The CDR3 is 17 amino acids. CDR1 and CDR2 from the germline V gene are LNHDA and SQIVND (reference sequence). The CDR3 loop is CASSIGQEIGSNQPQHF. CDR3 DNA sequence: TGTGCCAGTAGTATCGGACAGGAGATTGGTAGCAATCAGCCCCAGCATTTT.

The rearrangement links TRBV4-1 to TRBJ1-6, with 10 bases identical to TRBD1. Trimming cost V 5 bases and J 17 bases; bases outside gene matches: 12. The CDR3 covers 14 residues. Per the germline V gene, CDR1 is MGHRA and CDR2 is YSYEKL. The CDR3 DNA reads as TGCGCCAGCAGCGGACCCGGGACAGGGGCCCCGGTCCACTTT. Encoded protein: CASSGPGTGAPVHF.